The source of this T cell receptor (beta chain) is a study of OX40 agonist ivuxolimab in advanced cancers. Regarding the research as a whole: Ivuxolimab, which targeted the costimulatory receptor OX40 (CD134), was an agonistic, fully human IgG2 monoclonal antibody. Intravenous ivuxolimab was administered to patients every 2 weeks at six dose levels: 0.01, 0.1, 0.3, 1.5, 3 and 10 mg/kg. Of the roughly 54 patients in dose escalation, about 20 had hepatocellular carcinoma, about 15 had melanoma, 9 had renal cell carcinoma and 9 had head and neck cancer. In the dose-escalation cohort, around four fifths of patients were male, and the mean age was 60 years with a range of roughly 20 to 79. Patients were allowed to have had prior anti-PD-1, anti-PD-L1 or anti-CTLA-4 therapy, and 30% to 50% of the dose-escalation patients had previously received checkpoint inhibitors. Three dose-escalation patients achieved partial responses, one with hepatocellular carcinoma and two with cutaneous melanoma. The purpose of peripheral TCRbeta sequencing was to test whether ivuxolimab changed TCR sequence diversity and led to clonal T-cell expansion. The paper reports the monotherapy dose-escalation portion (N of about 50 patients) of the phase I ivuxolimab trial.

To sequence the TCRbeta CDR3 region, genomic DNA was isolated from the sorted cells. The immunoSEQ Assay was used to sequence the TCRbeta CDR3 regions. TCRdb provides this immuneACCESS table in a form limited to in-frame rearrangements. Some clones are lacking; in checked studies, under half of them reflect an unresolved V gene, and why the rest are absent is not known. This sample holds tens of thousands of clones; 88% were observed only once. The ten largest clonotypes hold over 8.5% of the sample. A word on this clone: Its binding antigen is unknown. Base qualities are not recorded, but no much larger clone differs from it by a single base.

The paper's findings and limits, for the study overall: After ivuxolimab, CD8+ T cells had more expanded clones than CD4+ T cells on average. The antigen specificity of the clonally expanded peripheral T cells was not determined. At doses from 0.1 to 3.0 mg/kg, clonal expansion was seen in both CD4+ and CD8+ blood T cells between baseline and week 6. Low levels of normalized T-cell clonal expansion were also shown by some nonresponding patients. In partial responders in the 0.1-3.0 mg/kg groups, normalized peripheral clonal expansion was found to be among the lowest, especially among CD8+ T cells.

The germline ends are 10 bases apart after V is trimmed by 10 bases and J by 0 bases. CDR1 and CDR2 (MNHNS, SASEGT) derive from the germline V gene. Including the terminal cysteine and phenylalanine, the CDR3 comprises 14 residues. Solely the CDR3 DNA is kept, with 42 bases framed from the first base. Patients with a history of autoimmune disease or receiving systemic immunosuppression were excluded from the trial. Peripheral blood for TCR sequencing was collected from all dose cohorts at baseline, on cycle 4 day 1, and on cycle 7 day 1. Samples came from an open-label, multicenter, first-in-human phase I dose-escalation trial of ivuxolimab. Adults with locally advanced or metastatic melanoma, renal cell, hepatocellular, or head and neck squamous cell carcinoma were enrolled in the trial. Before TCR sequencing, CD4+ T cells and CD8+ T cells from peripheral blood were sorted into separate populations.

The chain links TRBV6-1 with TRBJ2-6, with the D segment identity uncertain. The sequencing here drew on CD4+ or CD8+ T cells sorted from blood, taken in a trial of the OX40 agonist ivuxolimab. This TCR derives from an adult with an advanced solid tumor such as melanoma, head and neck, liver or kidney cancer. The DNA is as follows: TGTGCCACCCAGCCTTACTCTGGGGCCAACGTCCTGACTTTC. Translated, it reads CATQPYSGANVLTF.